A selection of T cell receptor beta chains follows, all from one sample in a study of blood T cell repertoires in COVID-19. Method: immunoSEQ multiplex PCR; TCRdb's copy keeps in-frame clones and lacks some. The profile shows 80,000 to 95,000 clones, around 85% of them singletons. The sequenced sample was peripheral blood. The receptors come from a woman older than 75 with active or convalescent COVID-19. Each CDR3 is given with its conserved first and last residue. Each record gives: clone size, D gene, V gene, J gene, CDR3 DNA, CDR3 protein. The D gene is left open where the match is weak. Some rows have no size entry. The others give once, few or many, or a class for an expanded clone.

.	TRBD1	TRBV28	TRBJ1-1	TGTGCCAGCAGAGTTGGACAGGCTGTGGCTTTCTTT	CASRVGQAVAFF
once	.	TRBV7-8	TRBJ1-2	TGTGCCAGCAGCTTAACGGGAGCTAACTATGGCTACACCTTC	CASSLTGANYGYTF
.	TRBD1	TRBV28	TRBJ1-1	TGTGCCAGTATCTTTGCAGGGGGCGACACTGAAGCTTTCTTT	CASIFAGGDTEAFF
.	.	TRBV4-2	TRBJ1-2	TGTGCCAGCAGCCGAGGGGACTTCGATGGCTACACCTTC	CASSRGDFDGYTF
.	.	TRBV7-2	TRBJ2-7	TGTGCCAGCAGCTTTGTGTGGTTGTCGGGCGAGCAGTACTTC	CASSFVWLSGEQYF
.	.	TRBV6-2/TRBV6-3	TRBJ1-5	TGTGCCAGCAGTTACGGGGGCGCCACGGGTTATAGCAATCAGCCCCAGCATTTT	CASSYGGATGYSNQPQHF
.	.	TRBV12-5	TRBJ1-3	TGTGCTAGTGGTTTGGTAGGTAGCCCCGACAGGAGAAGTGGAAACACCATATATTTT	CASGLVGSPDRRSGNTIYF
few	.	TRBV3-1/TRBV3-2	TRBJ2-1	TGTGCCAGCAGCCAACCCGGTGGGCATGAGCAGTTCTTC	CASSQPGGHEQFF
.	.	TRBV7-7	TRBJ2-5	TGTGCTAGCAGCTTAGGGCCAGGGGAAGGGGAGACCCAGTACTTC	CASSLGPGEGETQYF
few	.	TRBV6-1	TRBJ2-1	TGTGCCAGCAGTGAAGGGGCAGTGAAGCAGTTCTTC	CASSEGAVKQFF
.	.	TRBV5-1	TRBJ2-1	TGCGCCAGCAGCTTGGTAGCGAGGAGCTCCTACAATGAGCAGTTCTTC	CASSLVARSSYNEQFF
.	TRBD2	TRBV11-1	TRBJ2-3	TGTGCCAGCAGCACGCGGGGGCTAGCGGGGAGCAATACGCAGTATTTT	CASSTRGLAGSNTQYF
.	.	TRBV2	TRBJ1-3	TGTGCCAGCAGGCAGGGAGGGTTGAACACCATATATTTT	CASRQGGLNTIYF
few	.	TRBV6-2/TRBV6-3	TRBJ2-2	TGTGCCAGCAGTTACGCGGAAGCGGAGCTGTTTTTT	CASSYAEAELFF
.	TRBD1	TRBV7-2	TRBJ2-7	TGTGCCAGCAGCTTTGGACAGGGGGCGCGTGAGCAGTACTTC	CASSFGQGAREQYF
.	.	TRBV19	TRBJ2-1	TGTGCCAGTAGTACAGGGTACAATGAGCAGTTCTTC	CASSTGYNEQFF
.	.	TRBV21-1	TRBJ1-5	TGTGCCAGCACCCCCAGGGGAAGTCAGCCCCAGCATTTT	CASTPRGSQPQHF
.	.	TRBV4-1	TRBJ2-7	TGCGCCAGCAGCCAAGTCCCTGGGACAACGTACGAGCAGTACTTC	CASSQVPGTTYEQYF
once	.	TRBV10-3	TRBJ1-1	TGTGCCATTCAGGGAGGGGACACTGAAGCTTTCTTT	CAIQGGDTEAFF
.	.	TRBV4-1	TRBJ2-7	TGCGCCAGCAGCCAAGGCCCGACGACAGAGAACCTTGCCTACGAGCAGTACTTC	CASSQGPTTENLAYEQYF
few	.	TRBV7-9	TRBJ2-7	TGTGCCAGCAGCTCCCGCTCGGACATAGCCTACGAGCAGTACTTC	CASSSRSDIAYEQYF
.	.	TRBV6-5	TRBJ1-5	TGTGCCAGCAGTTACTGGCAGGGGAGCAATCAGCCCCAGCATTTT	CASSYWQGSNQPQHF
.	.	TRBV4-3	TRBJ1-1	TGCGCCAGCAGCCAGGCCCGAGGCGGATTCATGAACACTGAAGCTTTCTTT	CASSQARGGFMNTEAFF
few	.	TRBV7-2	TRBJ2-2	TGTGCCAGCAGGGGGGCGTTAGGGGCGAACACCGGGGAGCTGTTTTTT	CASRGALGANTGELFF
.	.	TRBV5-4	TRBJ1-2	TGTGCCAGCAGCTTGGAACAGGGCACTAACTATGGCTACACCTTC	CASSLEQGTNYGYTF
.	.	TRBV19	TRBJ1-5	TGTGCCAGTAGCCAAACTCTCTCCAGGGCTAGCAATCAGCCCCAGCATTTT	CASSQTLSRASNQPQHF
.	TRBD2	TRBV10-3	TRBJ2-1	TGTGCCACCAGGACTAGCGGGGGCTCCTACAATGAGCAGTTCTTC	CATRTSGGSYNEQFF
.	.	TRBV21-1	TRBJ2-3	TGTGCCAGCCGCGAGACCACAGGGGGGACAGATACGCAGTATTTT	CASRETTGGTDTQYF
.	TRBD2	TRBV6-2/TRBV6-3	TRBJ2-2	TGTGCCAGCAGTTCATGGTCGAGGACTAGCGGGAGGGGAAACACCGGGGAGCTGTTTTTT	CASSSWSRTSGRGNTGELFF
.	.	TRBV19	TRBJ2-2	TGTGCCAGTACCCGGGGGGCTGGGGCAATCGTGTCGGGGGAGCTGTTTTTT	CASTRGAGAIVSGELFF
.	TRBD1	TRBV5-8	TRBJ1-2	TGTGCCAGCAGCTTTTCAGGGGGCATTAGCTATGGCTACACCTTC	CASSFSGGISYGYTF
.	.	TRBV19	TRBJ1-1	TGTGCCAGTATGCGACAGGACACCATGAACACTGAAGCTTTCTTT	CASMRQDTMNTEAFF
few	TRBD1	TRBV5-5	TRBJ1-3	TGTGCCAGCAGCTATGACAGGGGCAGAAACACCATATATTTT	CASSYDRGRNTIYF
.	TRBD1	TRBV20-1	TRBJ1-2	TGCAGTGCTAGTCCGGGACAGGGTATGGTTGGCTACACCTTC	CSASPGQGMVGYTF
.	.	TRBV2	TRBJ2-2	TGTGCCAGCAGTAGGGAGGCCCGCGGGGAGCTGTTTTTT	CASSREARGELFF
.	TRBD1	TRBV11-2	TRBJ1-1	TGTGCCAGCAGCCCGGACAGGGTTATCACTGAAGCTTTCTTT	CASSPDRVITEAFF
.	.	TRBV10-3	TRBJ1-1	TGTGCCATCATCGGAGCTATGAACACTGAAGCTTTCTTT	CAIIGAMNTEAFF
few	.	TRBV27	TRBJ1-2	TGTGCCAGCAGTTTGGGCGGGACGTCCGGCTACACCTTC	CASSLGGTSGYTF
.	TRBD2	TRBV29-1	TRBJ2-7	TGCAGCGTTGATGGACTAGCGGGAGAGTCTACCTACGAGCAGTACTTC	CSVDGLAGESTYEQYF
.	TRBD1	TRBV6-5	TRBJ1-2	TGTGCCAGCAGTTACAGCGGGACAGGTGGCTACACCTTC	CASSYSGTGGYTF
.	TRBD2	TRBV7-2	TRBJ2-3	TGTGCCAGCAGCTTAGAACAGCGGGGGGGCACGGATACGCAGTATTTT	CASSLEQRGGTDTQYF
.	.	TRBV7-8	TRBJ2-1	TGTGCCAGCAGCCTTGGGAGGAAGAATGAGCAGTTCTTC	CASSLGRKNEQFF
once	TRBD2	TRBV19	TRBJ2-5	TGTGCCAGTAGTAGACAAGCGGGGGGGCCGAGAGAGACCCAGTACTTC	CASSRQAGGPRETQYF
once	TRBD2	TRBV2	TRBJ2-1	TGTGCCAGCAGGAGCGGGAACAATGAGCAGTTCTTC	CASRSGNNEQFF
.	.	TRBV7-9	TRBJ1-6	TGTGCCTGGTCGAACAGCCTTAATTCACCCCTCCACTTT	CAWSNSLNSPLHF
.	TRBD2	TRBV7-2	TRBJ2-7	TGTGCCAGCAGCATTAGCGGGGGGTTGACCTACGAGCAGTACTTC	CASSISGGLTYEQYF
.	.	TRBV12-1	TRBJ1-6	TGTGCCAGCAGCTGGGACCCGGTGTCGACAGGCCTGAATTCACCCCTCCACTTT	CASSWDPVSTGLNSPLHF
once	.	TRBV5-4	TRBJ1-6	TGTGCCAGCAGCTCGGGGGTCGATAATTCACCCCTCCACTTT	CASSSGVDNSPLHF
.	TRBD1	TRBV7-9	TRBJ2-2	TGTGCCAGCAGCCCATCCCAAGGGGGCGGCACCGGGGAGCTGTTTTTT	CASSPSQGGGTGELFF
.	.	TRBV4-2	TRBJ2-3	TGTGCCAGCAGCCAAGAGAGGGCTGGCCAGTCGGCGAGCACAGATACGCAGTATTTT	CASSQERAGQSASTDTQYF
.	TRBD2	TRBV6-5	TRBJ2-3	TGTGCCAGCGGCCGCGGGGGGGTTAGCACAGATACGCAGTATTTT	CASGRGGVSTDTQYF
.	TRBD2	TRBV7-2	TRBJ2-5	TGTGCCAGCAGCTTAGGCCTTAGCGGGGGGGCCGGTGAGACCCAGTACTTC	CASSLGLSGGAGETQYF
.	.	TRBV5-8	TRBJ2-4	TGTGCCAGCAGCTTGATCGGACAGTCAAACATTCAGTACTTC	CASSLIGQSNIQYF
.	TRBD1	TRBV4-2	TRBJ2-7	TGTGCCAGCAGCCAAAGTGAGTCGGACAGGGTGTACGAGCAGTACTTC	CASSQSESDRVYEQYF
once	TRBD1	TRBV19	TRBJ1-3	TGTGCCAGTAGCCTCCGACAGGGCGGAAACACCATATATTTT	CASSLRQGGNTIYF